This T cell receptor beta chain was found in a study of identifying expanded T cells in peripheral blood. General study results and limits: Clone count variance between two-week samples rose with total template count.

During the collection period, no donor immune events like infections were recorded. Sequencing was performed with immunoSEQ multiplex PCR; in TCRdb, only in-frame clones are kept and a portion is missing. The sample contains tens of thousands of clones, around 84% of which appear only once. This CDR3 is built from 12 residues. In germline, CDR1 is LNHDA, CDR2 SQIVND (reference sequence). V was shortened by 3 bases and J by 7 bases, with 9 bases between the two germline ends. On this clone: What it recognizes is unknown.

The J gene is TRBJ1-1, the V gene TRBV19; the D gene is possibly TRBD1 (6 bases). This receptor was obtained from a person aged 18 to 70 in good health. Sequenced input: blood. In nucleotides, the CDR3 is TGTGCCAGTAGTATCCTACAGGGTGAAGCTTTCTTT. It codes for CASSILQGEAFF.